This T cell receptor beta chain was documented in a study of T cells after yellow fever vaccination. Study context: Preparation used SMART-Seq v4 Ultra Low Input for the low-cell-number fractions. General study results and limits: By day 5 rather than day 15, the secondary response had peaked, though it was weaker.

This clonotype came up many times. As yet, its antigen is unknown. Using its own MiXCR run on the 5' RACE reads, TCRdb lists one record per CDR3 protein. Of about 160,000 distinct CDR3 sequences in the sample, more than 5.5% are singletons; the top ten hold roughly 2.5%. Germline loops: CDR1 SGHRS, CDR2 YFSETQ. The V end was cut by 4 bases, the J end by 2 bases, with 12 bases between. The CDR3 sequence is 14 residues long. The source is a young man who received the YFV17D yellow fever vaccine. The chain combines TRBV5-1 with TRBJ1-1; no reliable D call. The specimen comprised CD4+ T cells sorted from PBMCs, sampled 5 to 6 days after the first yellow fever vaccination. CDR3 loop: CASSPVPLNTEAFF. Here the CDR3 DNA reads TGCGCCAGCAGCCCGGTCCCTCTCAACACTGAAGCTTTCTTT.